These 5 T cell receptor beta chains originate from one sample sequenced in a study of cytomegalovirus exposure and HLA in healthy donors. Vbeta (60) and Jbeta (13) primers were used in the PCR. TCRdb keeps only in-frame clones here, not all; method: immunoSEQ multiplex PCR. The table records more than 140,000 clones, 60% to 80% of them present only once. Source material: PBMCs. These receptors were taken from a female donor in good health and CMV-seronegative.

V gene TRBV7-9 combines with J gene TRBJ2-5, with 9 bases that match TRBD2. V trimming: 1 base; J trimming: 4 bases; junction bases outside the gene matches: 10. CDR3 length equals 17 residues. CDR1 is SEHNR and CDR2 is FQNEAQ in the germline V gene (reference sequence). CDR3 loop: CASSLEVSGGLRETQYF. The DNA for the CDR3 is TGTGCCAGCAGCTTAGAGGTTAGCGGGGGCCTTAGAGAGACCCAGTACTTC.

This clone was picked up one time. V is TRBV9 and J is TRBJ2-1; 7 positions agree with TRBD1. V gave up 0 bases and J gave up 4 bases; unmatched junction bases: 4. This CDR3 contains 15 residues. Germline CDR1 and CDR2: SGDLS and YYNGEE. CDR3 residues: CASSVGPGGYNEQFF. CDR3 in DNA: TGTGCCAGCAGCGTAGGTCCAGGGGGATACAATGAGCAGTTCTTC. Supplemented by reference TRBV9 and TRBJ2-1, the full variable domain reads DSGVTQTPKHLITATGQRVTLRCSPRSGDLSVYWYQQSLDQGLQFLIQYYNGEERAKGNILERFSAQQFPDLHSELNLSSLELGDSALYFCASSVGPGGYNEQFFGPGTRLTVL.

The CDR3 coding sequence is TGTGCCACCGGGACTAGCGGGGGCCTATCCTACGAGCAGTACTTC. Amino acids: CATGTSGGLSYEQYF. The gene calls are TRBV6-6 and TRBJ2-5; TRBD2 matches at 14 bases. The J call may be faulty, since TRBJ2-7 better matches the DNA end. In germline, CDR1 is MNHNY, CDR2 SVGAGI (reference sequence). This CDR3 has 15 residues.

This rearrangement joins TRBV15 to TRBJ1-5; TRBD1 is a possible D gene (6 bases). V lost 7 bases, J lost 3 bases, and 13 bases lay in between. This CDR3 region has 14 residues. CDR1 and CDR2 (germline): LNHNV, YYDKDF (reference sequence). CDR3 coding DNA: TGTGCCACCAATTCAGGGGCGAACAATCAGCCCCAGCATTTT. Translation: CATNSGANNQPQHF.

The chain is built from TRBV5-4 and TRBJ1-4; D gene unclear. The V end was cut by 4 bases, the J end by 1 base, with 8 bases between. Per the germline V gene, CDR1 is SGHNT and CDR2 is YYREEE (reference sequence). The CDR3 runs to 14 residues. CDR3 residues: CASSPSGTNEKLFF. For the CDR3, the DNA is TGTGCCAGCAGCCCAAGCGGAACTAATGAAAAACTGTTTTTT.